This entry lists 17 T cell receptor beta chains sequenced from one sample in a study of blood T cell repertoires in COVID-19. Here immunoSEQ multiplex PCR was the method, and the copy in TCRdb shows in-frame clones only, minus some. The sample records 240,000 or so clones, around 86% being singletons. The sample was PBMCs or T cells enriched from blood (not recorded which). The receptors stem from a woman aged 45 to 65 who had recovered from COVID-19.

The chain carries TRBV6-5 and TRBJ1-1, with D tentatively TRBD1 (6 bases). CDR3 length equals 13 residues. Between the trimmed V and J ends, which lost 7 bases and 5 bases, there was a span of 14 bases. Per the germline V gene, CDR1 is MNHEY and CDR2 is SVGAGI. CDR3 protein: CASKQGELTEAFF. CDR3 sequence (DNA): TGTGCCAGCAAACAGGGAGAATTGACTGAAGCTTTCTTT.

The V and J genes are TRBV28 and TRBJ2-7; D may be TRBD2 (6 bases). The CDR3 has 12 amino acids. V lost 7 bases to trimming and J lost 6 bases, with 13 bases between them. Germline CDR1 is MDHEN and CDR2 is SYDVKM. The DNA of the CDR3 is TGTGCCAGCAACTTCGGGAGCGCCGAGCAGTACTTC. It is translated as CASNFGSAEQYF.

The CDR3 sequence is CASSQTLGLHTIYF. The CDR3 nucleotides read TGCGCCAGCAGCCAAACCTTGGGACTCCACACCATATATTTT. The chain has TRBV4-1 and TRBJ1-3, with D possibly TRBD1 on 5 matching bases. CDR3 length: 14 residues. Trimming left V 2 bases short and J 8 bases short, with 13 bases between. Per the germline V gene, CDR1 is MGHRA and CDR2 is YSYEKL.

The genes are TRBV9 and TRBJ1-4; 10 bases agree with TRBD1. This CDR3 is built from 16 residues. Germline V gene sequence: CDR1 SGDLS, CDR2 YYNGEE. The trim removed 0 bases at V and 7 bases at J, leaving 6 bases unmatched. The CDR3 coding sequence is TGTGCCAGCAGCGTAGGGATCTGGGACAGGGGTGAAAAACTGTTTTTT. Its translation: CASSVGIWDRGEKLFF.

This chain connects TRBV10-3 to TRBJ2-3, with D hard to call. Trimming left V 6 bases short and J 1 base short, with 11 bases between. Germline CDR1 is ENHRY and CDR2 is SYGVKD. The CDR3 sequence is 14 residues long. DNA for the CDR3: TGTGCCATCAGAGACTCCACGGGCACAGATACGCAGTATTTT. Translated: CAIRDSTGTDTQYF.

This clone was counted once. The junction departs from the called germline gene at one end, perhaps through a read error. The rearrangement uses TRBV6-2 or TRBV6-3 and TRBJ2-7; maybe TRBD2 (5 bases). The germline CDR1 and CDR2 sequences are MNHEY and SVGEGT. The CDR3 is 12 residues long. The CDR3 protein is CASSYSKRARSF. The CDR3 DNA follows: TGTGCCAGCAGTTACTCGAAGAGGGCGCGAAGTTTC.

The rearrangement uses TRBV6-2 or TRBV6-3 and TRBJ1-5; 9 nucleotides line up with TRBD1. The length of the CDR3 is 16 residues. CDR1 and CDR2 (germline): MNHEY, SVGEGT. Losses at the gene ends were 5 bases for V and 6 bases for J; bases not matched to a gene: 11. CDR3 sequence reads: CASSNGDRVLLQPQHF. The CDR3 nucleotides read TGTGCCAGCAGTAATGGGGACAGGGTATTACTTCAGCCCCAGCATTTT.

This chain links TRBV21-1 with TRBJ2-7; the D call TRBD1 from the table was never checked on the DNA. TRBV21-1 is a pseudogene. The CDR3 is 17 amino acids. CDR3 sequence (DNA): TGTGCCAGCAGAATATCAATACACAATTTTTCCCCCTACGAGCAGTACTTC. The encoded protein is CASRISIHNFSPYEQYF.

In its sample, this clone was seen once. This chain links TRBV30 with TRBJ2-1, with TRBD1 matching over 8 bases. Looked up from germline, CDR1 is GTSNPN and CDR2 is SVGIG (reference sequence). This CDR3 has 15 residues. The ends lost 3 bases at V and 4 bases at J; junction bases unmatched: 8. This CDR3 is CAWSPRDRIYNEQFF. CDR3 nucleotide sequence: TGTGCCTGGAGCCCCCGGGACAGGATATACAATGAGCAGTTCTTC. Filled out from reference TRBV30 and TRBJ2-1, the complete variable domain reads SQTIHQWPATLVQPVGSPLSLECTVEGTSNPNLYWYRQAAGRGLQLLFYSVGIGQISSEVPQNLSASRPQDRQFILSSKKLLLSDSGFYLCAWSPRDRIYNEQFFGPGTRLTVL.

The chain recombines TRBV4-1 with TRBJ1-2; 8 bases are shared with TRBD1. Unmatched junction bases numbered 12, after V lost 4 bases and J lost 5 bases. Germline CDR1 MGHRA, CDR2 YSYEKL. This CDR3 is 16 amino acids long. In DNA, the CDR3 is TGCGCCAGCAGCCCCGAGGGCAGGGGGCTGGAATATGGCTACACCTTC. It translates to CASSPEGRGLEYGYTF.

This clone was observed once. This rearrangement joins TRBV29-1 to TRBJ2-1, with 11 bases matching TRBD2. Germline lookup yields CDR1 SQVTM and CDR2 ANQGSEA. The CDR3 is 15 residues long. J gave up 0 bases and V 6 bases, and 4 bases lay outside the gene matches. CDR3 coding DNA: TGCAGCGTGGGGGGACTAGCGGACTCCTACAATGAGCAGTTCTTC. Translation: CSVGGLADSYNEQFF.

The chain employs TRBV6-5 and TRBJ2-7, with D possibly TRBD2 on 6 matching bases. The V and J ends lost 2 bases and 0 bases respectively, with 14 bases between them. CDR1 is MNHEY and CDR2 is SVGAGI in the germline V gene. The CDR3 has 16 residues. For the CDR3, the DNA is TGTGCCAGCAGTTACAATAGCGGAGGTAGCTCCTACGAGCAGTACTTC. The encoded protein is CASSYNSGGSSYEQYF.

The chain joins TRBV7-3 to TRBJ1-2, with 10 bases that match TRBD1. The CDR3 runs 17 residues. With 4 bases clipped from V and 0 bases from J, the junction kept 8 bases outside the gene matches. From germline, CDR1 is SGHTA and CDR2 FQGTGA. The CDR3: CASSSGTGETSNYGYTF. Written as DNA, the CDR3 is TGTGCCAGCAGCTCCGGGACAGGGGAGACATCTAACTATGGCTACACCTTC. The full variable domain, rest sourced from reference TRBV7-3 and TRBJ1-2, is GAGVSQTPSNKVTEKGKYVELRCDPISGHTALYWYRQSLGQGPEFLIYFQGTGAADDSGLPNDRFFAVRPEGSVSTLKIQRTERGDSAVYLCASSSGTGETSNYGYTFGSGTRLTVV.

The rearrangement joins TRBV19 to TRBJ2-3, with D maybe TRBD2 (6 bases). Germline CDR1 and CDR2: LNHDA and SQIVND (reference sequence). This CDR3 has 17 residues. V was trimmed by 7 bases and J by 1 base, leaving 21 bases between them. The CDR3 protein is CASNPFGRQMGTDTQYF. DNA for the CDR3: TGTGCCAGTAACCCTTTTGGGAGGCAAATGGGCACAGATACGCAGTATTTT.

The V call is TRBV28, the J call TRBJ1-2, with 7 bases that match TRBD1. The CDR3 runs 11 residues. Germline V gene lookup returns CDR1 MDHEN and CDR2 SYDVKM. The J segment lost 7 bases and the V segment lost 6 bases, leaving 2 bases of the junction unmatched. CDR3 protein: CASRYRGGYTF. The DNA for the CDR3 is TGTGCCAGCAGATACAGGGGTGGCTACACCTTC.

The chain links TRBV19 to TRBJ2-1; 14 nucleotides align to TRBD2. CDR3 length: 19 amino acids. Losses at the gene ends were 5 bases for V and 5 bases for J; bases not matched to a gene: 14. Germline V gene lookup returns CDR1 LNHDA and CDR2 SQIVND (reference sequence). CDR3 region: CASSATPGTSGRINNEQFF. For the CDR3, the DNA is TGTGCCAGTAGTGCCACCCCCGGGACTAGCGGGAGAATCAACAATGAGCAGTTCTTC.

This chain links TRBV9 with TRBJ1-2, with D perhaps TRBD1 (6 bases). Trimming took off 0 bases at V and 5 bases at J, with 14 bases between the two ends. Germline assignment: CDR1 SGDLS and CDR2 YYNGEE. CDR3 length equals 15 residues. The chain's CDR3 is CASSVALDRLYGYTF. The DNA for the CDR3 is TGTGCCAGCAGCGTAGCCCTAGACAGGTTATATGGCTACACCTTC.